This TCR beta chain was documented in a study of blood T cell repertoires in COVID-19 (dated by TCRdb to about 2020). As for the study more broadly: Samples from collaborators originated in the United States, Italy and Spain and spanned both the acute and convalescent phases of COVID-19. Subjects who had been exposed to COVID-19, were actively infected with it, or had recovered from it provided the deeply sampled blood TCRbeta repertoires that made up the dataset. HLA class I and class II types, where available, came from metadata supplied by the sample provider rather than from assay-based typing. Samples came from the ongoing ImmuneRACE study (first 160 participants) plus 1,254 subjects from 6 global collaborators. The material from the prospective study consisted of cDNA or gDNA derived from T cells, B-cell-depleted T cells, or PBMCs. A freely available public database, intended as a resource for researchers studying the immune response to SARS-CoV-2, is where the repertoires were released. The sample metadata nearly always contained a de-identified subject ID, COVID-19 status, age in years and sex. What the study reported, not specific to this receptor: The quantity of clinical and demographic metadata differed by source and by participant and was supplied without curation.

Whole blood was collected in K2EDTA tubes by collaborating institutions according to the institutions' own protocols. For TCRbeta analysis, collaborator samples were shipped as frozen whole blood, as isolated PBMCs, or as DNA extracted from either sample type. TCRbeta CDR3 regions were amplified from genomic DNA by means of the immunoSEQ Assay, a bias-controlled multiplex PCR. On the study's bioinformatics: Nucleated cell counts per sample were estimated from amplification of reference gene primers within the assay. To quantify the absolute abundance of each unique TCRbeta CDR3 rearrangement, sequence reads were collapsed and filtered. For each sample, productive Simpson clonality was calculated as the square root of Simpson's diversity index across productive rearrangements. What TCRdb holds here is the immuneACCESS table cut down to in-frame rearrangements. Part of the clones is not present; checked against another copy, under half of the missing clones reflect an unresolved V gene, and the others are unexplained. The V and J calls and clone size were taken over from that table, and D and trimming were inferred from the DNA. The sample table records some 30,000 clones; 85% to 90% of these occur just once. The biggest ten clones account for roughly 28% of the sample.

Notes on this clone: What antigen it recognizes has not been identified. Base qualities were left out, and no much larger clone turns up one base away.

CDR1 and CDR2 were assigned from the germline V gene as SNHLY and FYNNEI. The CDR3 covers 14 residues, taking in both the cysteine and the phenylalanine. The read is trimmed to its CDR3 DNA, 42 bases read in frame from base 1. V is clipped by 3 bases and J by 3 bases, and the sequence between their germline boundaries is 9 bases long. The chain is encoded by TRBV2 joined to TRBJ1-5; the D gene cannot be resolved reliably. The TCR originated in a human donor in a cohort sampled during active COVID-19. The sequenced sample was peripheral blood. CDR3 protein: CASSDFSHNQPQHF. The nucleotide sequence reads TGTGCCAGCAGTGACTTCTCACACAATCAGCCCCAGCATTTT. Beyond the CDR3, the reference TRBV2 and TRBJ1-5 genes provide the residues; the full variable domain reads: EPEVTQTPSHQVTQMGQEVILRCVPISNHLYFYWYRQILGQKVEFLVSFYNNEISEKSEIFDDQFSVERPDGSNFTLKIRSTKLEDSAMYFCASSDFSHNQPQHFGDGTRLSIL.